This is a list of T cell receptor beta chains from one sample in a study of blood T cell repertoires in COVID-19. Assay used: immunoSEQ multiplex PCR; TCRdb lists only in-frame clones, some missing. Among under 200,000 clones, about 82% were seen once, and the ten largest hold approximately 8.1%. Material: peripheral blood. These receptor sequences come from a woman of 80 years or more with COVID-19, enrolled during active disease. Each CDR3 is given with its conserved first and last residue. The D gene is left open where the match is weak. Rows may omit the clone size; those that give it use once, few, many or a size class.

d_call: NA; j_call: TRBJ2-1; clone_size: NA; v_call: TRBV5-1; cdr3_aa: CASSFSPGSYNEQFF; cdr3_nt: TGCGCCAGCAGCTTTTCCCCCGGCTCCTACAATGAGCAGTTCTTC
d_call: NA; j_call: TRBJ1-4; clone_size: once; v_call: TRBV29-1; cdr3_aa: CSVARDTGLNEKLFF; cdr3_nt: TGCAGCGTTGCTAGGGACACGGGCCTAAATGAAAAACTGTTTTTT
d_call: NA; j_call: TRBJ2-2; clone_size: NA; v_call: TRBV9; cdr3_aa: CASSVAVHGNTGELFF; cdr3_nt: TGTGCCAGCAGCGTGGCCGTACATGGTAACACCGGGGAGCTGTTTTTT
d_call: NA; j_call: TRBJ2-5; clone_size: NA; v_call: TRBV6-2/TRBV6-3; cdr3_aa: CASTPFFAGETQYF; cdr3_nt: TGTGCCAGCACCCCGTTTTTTGCGGGAGAGACCCAGTACTTC
d_call: TRBD2; j_call: TRBJ2-7; clone_size: NA; v_call: TRBV2; cdr3_aa: CASSERGRSYEQYF; cdr3_nt: TGTGCCAGCAGCGAGCGGGGGCGCTCCTACGAGCAGTACTTC
d_call: NA; j_call: TRBJ2-7; clone_size: once; v_call: TRBV19; cdr3_aa: CASRPPLSHEQYF; cdr3_nt: TGTGCCAGTAGACCCCCCCTATCCCACGAGCAGTACTTC
d_call: NA; j_call: TRBJ1-2; clone_size: NA; v_call: TRBV27; cdr3_aa: CASSWGGGYGYTF; cdr3_nt: TGTGCCAGCAGTTGGGGGGGCGGATATGGCTACACCTTC
d_call: NA; j_call: TRBJ1-3; clone_size: NA; v_call: TRBV2; cdr3_aa: CASRARWYSGNTIYF; cdr3_nt: TGTGCCAGCAGGGCCCGCTGGTACTCTGGAAACACCATATATTTT
d_call: TRBD1; j_call: TRBJ1-3; clone_size: NA; v_call: TRBV6-5; cdr3_aa: CASSTGDLSGNTIYF; cdr3_nt: TGTGCCAGCAGCACAGGGGACCTCTCTGGAAACACCATATATTTT
d_call: NA; j_call: TRBJ1-1; clone_size: NA; v_call: TRBV5-1; cdr3_aa: CASSFDSVNTEAFF; cdr3_nt: TGCGCCAGCAGCTTTGATTCAGTGAACACTGAAGCTTTCTTT
d_call: NA; j_call: TRBJ1-1; clone_size: NA; v_call: TRBV5-1; cdr3_aa: CASSLGEVNTEAFF; cdr3_nt: TGCGCCAGCAGCTTGGGGGAGGTGAACACTGAAGCTTTCTTT
d_call: NA; j_call: TRBJ2-5; clone_size: NA; v_call: TRBV15; cdr3_aa: CATSRGGGGQETQYF; cdr3_nt: TGTGCCACCAGCAGGGGGGGAGGGGGCCAAGAGACCCAGTACTTC
d_call: NA; j_call: TRBJ1-2; clone_size: NA; v_call: TRBV5-6; cdr3_aa: CASSGWTEPYGYTF; cdr3_nt: TGTGCCAGCAGCGGATGGACAGAACCCTATGGCTACACCTTC
d_call: NA; j_call: TRBJ2-7; clone_size: NA; v_call: TRBV5-1; cdr3_aa: CASSQYGFGLANYEQYF; cdr3_nt: TGCGCCAGCAGCCAGTATGGGTTTGGGCTAGCGAACTACGAGCAGTACTTC
d_call: TRBD1; j_call: TRBJ1-3; clone_size: NA; v_call: TRBV3-1/TRBV3-2; cdr3_aa: CASSLTGGYGNTIYF; cdr3_nt: TGTGCCAGCAGCCTGACAGGGGGCTATGGAAACACCATATATTTT
d_call: NA; j_call: TRBJ2-1; clone_size: NA; v_call: TRBV5-8; cdr3_aa: CASSLVGSTFF; cdr3_nt: TGTGCCAGCAGCTTGGTCGGGTCAACGTTCTTC
d_call: TRBD1; j_call: TRBJ1-4; clone_size: NA; v_call: TRBV7-6; cdr3_aa: CASSLDGTGPRKLFF; cdr3_nt: TGTGCCAGCAGCTTAGATGGGACAGGCCCACGGAAACTGTTTTTT
d_call: NA; j_call: TRBJ1-2; clone_size: few; v_call: TRBV12-2; cdr3_aa: CASRLSPNRGRYGYTF; cdr3_nt: TGTGCAAGTCGCTTATCACCTAACAGGGGACGCTATGGCTACACCTTC
d_call: NA; j_call: TRBJ1-2; clone_size: few; v_call: TRBV19; cdr3_aa: CASSSGQVYGYTF; cdr3_nt: TGTGCCAGTAGCTCGGGACAAGTCTATGGCTACACCTTC
d_call: NA; j_call: TRBJ1-2; clone_size: NA; v_call: TRBV2; cdr3_aa: CASSGSQTGGGYTF; cdr3_nt: TGTGCCAGCAGTGGCAGTCAGACGGGGGGTGGCTACACCTTC
d_call: TRBD1; j_call: TRBJ1-4; clone_size: NA; v_call: TRBV6-5; cdr3_aa: CASKFRGPSEKLFF; cdr3_nt: TGTGCCAGCAAGTTCAGGGGGCCTAGTGAAAAACTGTTTTTT
d_call: NA; j_call: TRBJ2-4; clone_size: NA; v_call: TRBV2; cdr3_aa: CASSEIVGAPTRDIQYF; cdr3_nt: TGTGCCAGCAGTGAAATAGTGGGAGCCCCCACCCGAGACATTCAGTACTTC
d_call: TRBD2; j_call: TRBJ2-2; clone_size: NA; v_call: TRBV25-1; cdr3_aa: CASASASGYTGELFF; cdr3_nt: TGTGCCAGCGCCTCGGCTAGCGGATACACCGGGGAGCTGTTTTTT
d_call: NA; j_call: TRBJ2-1; clone_size: NA; v_call: TRBV6-7; cdr3_aa: CVLAQYNEQFF; cdr3_nt: TGTGTCCTAGCGCAGTACAATGAGCAGTTCTTC
d_call: NA; j_call: TRBJ2-7; clone_size: few; v_call: TRBV5-1; cdr3_aa: CASSLGQPTYEQYF; cdr3_nt: TGCGCCAGCAGCTTGGGACAGCCTACCTACGAGCAGTACTTC
d_call: NA; j_call: TRBJ1-6; clone_size: NA; v_call: TRBV6-5; cdr3_aa: CASSYSSDTVTLHF; cdr3_nt: TGTGCCAGCAGTTACTCTAGCGACACCGTCACCCTCCACTTT
d_call: TRBD2; j_call: TRBJ2-7; clone_size: NA; v_call: TRBV5-1; cdr3_aa: CASSLVARGSSYEQYF; cdr3_nt: TGCGCCAGCAGCTTGGTGGCGCGGGGGAGCTCCTACGAGCAGTACTTC
d_call: NA; j_call: TRBJ1-1; clone_size: few; v_call: TRBV7-9; cdr3_aa: CASSFTGAGEAFF; cdr3_nt: TGTGCCAGCAGCTTTACGGGCGCGGGTGAAGCTTTCTTT
d_call: TRBD1; j_call: TRBJ2-5; clone_size: NA; v_call: TRBV19; cdr3_aa: CASSTYRGQETQYF; cdr3_nt: TGTGCCAGTAGTACCTACAGGGGTCAAGAGACCCAGTACTTC
d_call: NA; j_call: TRBJ1-1; clone_size: NA; v_call: TRBV19; cdr3_aa: CASSEGRVWNTEAFF; cdr3_nt: TGTGCCAGTAGCGAAGGGAGGGTGTGGAACACTGAAGCTTTCTTT
d_call: NA; j_call: TRBJ2-2; clone_size: once; v_call: TRBV5-1; cdr3_aa: CASSLVIGDMTGELFF; cdr3_nt: TGCGCCAGCAGCTTGGTTATAGGGGATATGACCGGGGAGCTGTTTTTT
d_call: NA; j_call: TRBJ2-7; clone_size: NA; v_call: TRBV19; cdr3_aa: CASSIHGAEQYF; cdr3_nt: TGTGCCAGTAGTATTCACGGTGCCGAGCAGTACTTC
d_call: NA; j_call: TRBJ2-3; clone_size: NA; v_call: TRBV29-1; cdr3_aa: CSVLPTDTQYF; cdr3_nt: TGCAGCGTCCTCCCTACAGATACGCAGTATTTT
d_call: NA; j_call: TRBJ2-3; clone_size: NA; v_call: TRBV24-1; cdr3_aa: CATSVGDTDTQYF; cdr3_nt: TGTGCCACCAGTGTCGGGGACACAGATACGCAGTATTTT
d_call: NA; j_call: TRBJ2-7; clone_size: NA; v_call: TRBV11-1; cdr3_aa: CASSLDSSGVEQYF; cdr3_nt: TGTGCCAGCAGCCTAGACTCCTCCGGGGTCGAGCAGTACTTC